Following are 32 T cell receptor beta chains from one sample sequenced in a study of monozygotic twins with inflammatory bowel disease. TCRdb re-called the 5' RACE reads, yielding one record per CDR3 amino acid sequence without DNA. This table lists 150,000 or so distinct CDR3 sequences. The sequenced material came from blood. Every receptor here comes from a human donor with ulcerative colitis or Crohn's disease, or a healthy co-twin of an affected twin (not recorded which).

The chain uses TRBV20-1 and TRBJ1-2; TCRdb's D gene call, TRBD1, goes unchecked for lack of DNA. CDR1 and CDR2 (germline): DFQATT, SNEGSKA (reference sequence). The CDR3 has 14 amino acids. The CDR3 sequence: CSATGTGANYGYTF.

The rearrangement uses TRBV27 and TRBJ2-1; TCRdb's D gene call, TRBD1, goes unchecked for lack of DNA. The V gene's germline CDR1 is MNHEY and CDR2 SMNVEV (reference sequence). CDR3 size: 15 residues. CDR3: CATISGERKSDEQFF.

The chain combines TRBV6-1 with TRBJ2-1; TCRdb reports TRBD2, a call that lacks DNA to check it against. This CDR3 is built from 14 residues. Germline V CDR1 and CDR2: MNHNS, SASEGT. CDR3 residues: CASTLLADYNEQFF.

The chain recombines TRBV15 with TRBJ1-5. This CDR3 spans 17 amino acids. The V gene's germline CDR1 is LNHNV and CDR2 YYDKDF (reference sequence). CDR3 loop: CATSTKSGPRMGQPQHF.

The chain links TRBV5-1 to TRBJ1-3. The CDR3 covers 17 residues. Per germline, CDR1 SGHRS and CDR2 YFSETQ. The CDR3 sequence: CASSLTPTPISGNTIYF.

J is TRBJ1-1 and V is TRBV28. The CDR3 totals 14 residues. Germline V gene data show CDR1 as MDHEN and CDR2 as SYDVKM. CDR3 region: CASSLPGRGTEAFF.

The chain has TRBV9 and TRBJ1-1; there is no DNA to check the TCRdb D call of TRBD1. There are 14 residues in the CDR3. Germline CDR1 reads SGDLS; CDR2 reads YYNGEE. The CDR3 is CASRQDSWATEAFF. The variable domain in full, with the rest retrieved from reference TRBV9 and TRBJ1-1, is DSGVTQTPKHLITATGQRVTLRCSPRSGDLSVYWYQQSLDQGLQFLIQYYNGEERAKGNILERFSAQQFPDLHSELNLSSLELGDSALYFCASRQDSWATEAFFGQGTRLTVV.

The chain couples TRBV4-3 to TRBJ2-3; as DNA is missing, the TRBD2 call by TCRdb cannot be tested. Germline CDR1 reads LGHNA; CDR2 reads YSLEER. The CDR3 is 16 amino acids. This CDR3 reads CASSQDILAGADTQYF.

The chain employs TRBV29-1 and TRBJ2-3. The CDR3 is 12 amino acids. CDR1 is SQVTM and CDR2 is ANQGSEA in the germline V gene. The CDR3 region is CSVRTSPDTQYF.

The chain links TRBV5-1 to TRBJ2-7; TCRdb gives TRBD2 as the D gene, but with no DNA this cannot be confirmed. Germline V gene data show CDR1 as SGHRS and CDR2 as YFSETQ. The CDR3 covers 16 residues. The CDR3 protein is CASSLALLAEWDEQYF.

The chain has TRBV4-3 and TRBJ2-7. The CDR3 loop spans 14 amino acids. Per germline, CDR1 LGHNA and CDR2 YSLEER. The CDR3 is CASSQVISSYEQYF.

This rearrangement joins TRBV6-1 to TRBJ2-2; TCRdb designates TRBD1, a call that cannot be tested without DNA. Germline lookup yields CDR1 MNHNS and CDR2 SASEGT. CDR3 length: 15 residues. The CDR3 sequence: CASSPRQRNTGELFF.

The chain uses TRBV6-2 or TRBV6-3 and TRBJ1-5. CDR3 length equals 13 residues. Germline V gene sequence: CDR1 MNHEY, CDR2 SVGEGT. CDR3 sequence: CASNRVYNQPQHF.

This sequence joins TRBV7-8 and TRBJ2-3; the D call of TRBD2 rests on TCRdb alone, since no DNA is present to check it. The CDR3 runs 15 residues. Germline values: CDR1 SGHVS, CDR2 FQNEAQ. The CDR3 region is CASSPNRGPTDTQYF.

The genes are TRBV10-3 and TRBJ2-7; as DNA is missing, the TRBD2 call by TCRdb cannot be tested. The CDR3 extends over 15 amino acids. CDR1 and CDR2 (germline): ENHRY, SYGVKD. CDR3 loop: CAISELAGGPGEQYF.

CDR3 loop: CAWSVRGNEQFF. The V call is TRBV30, the J call TRBJ2-1; the TCRdb call, TRBD1, lacks DNA for checking. This CDR3 is built from 12 residues. Germline V gene sequence: CDR1 GTSNPN, CDR2 SVGIG (reference sequence).

The chain employs TRBV7-6 and TRBJ2-7; TCRdb picks TRBD2, but there is no DNA to check that call. In germline, CDR1 is SGHVS, CDR2 FNYEAQ. The CDR3 is 15 residues long. CDR3 region: CASSLFAGGPGEQYF. Supplemented by reference TRBV7-6 and TRBJ2-7, the full variable domain reads GAGVSQSPRYKVTKRGQDVALRCDPISGHVSLYWYRQALGQGPEFLTYFNYEAQQDKSGLPNDRFSAERPEGSISTLTIQRTEQRDSAMYRCASSLFAGGPGEQYFGPGTRLTVT.

This chain connects TRBV4-2 to TRBJ2-1; without DNA, the TCRdb call of TRBD2 cannot be checked. The CDR3 is 19 residues long. Germline values: CDR1 LGHNA, CDR2 YNFKEQ. The CDR3 sequence is CASSQVRGLAGGFGNEQFF.

This chain connects TRBV20-1 to TRBJ2-7; TCRdb lists TRBD2, though no DNA is available to test this call. Germline lookup yields CDR1 DFQATT and CDR2 SNEGSKA (reference sequence). The CDR3 is 17 residues long. This chain's CDR3 is CSASDRGLATPSYEQYF.

V usage is TRBV15 and J usage is TRBJ1-2; checking the TCRdb D call of TRBD1 is not possible without DNA. This CDR3 contains 15 residues. CDR1 is LNHNV and CDR2 is YYDKDF in the germline V gene (reference sequence). CDR3 protein: CATSTRQGTNYGYTF.

The J gene is TRBJ2-5, the V gene TRBV9; without DNA, the TCRdb call of TRBD1 cannot be checked. The CDR3 runs to 15 residues. The germline CDR1 and CDR2 sequences are SGDLS and YYNGEE. CDR3 loop: CASSVDVGPGETQYF.

The chain is built from TRBV4-3 and TRBJ1-3. CDR1 is LGHNA, CDR2 YSLEER, per germline. There are 16 residues in the CDR3. This chain's CDR3 is CASSQDRTSRGNTIYF.

This sequence joins TRBV5-1 and TRBJ2-3. This CDR3 contains 14 residues. The germline CDR1 and CDR2 sequences are SGHRS and YFSETQ. The CDR3 loop is CASSRLGSSDTQYF.

This chain links TRBV10-3 with TRBJ2-1; TCRdb proposes TRBD2, but this gene call is untestable without DNA. Germline V gene sequence: CDR1 ENHRY, CDR2 SYGVKD. The CDR3 totals 17 residues. CDR3 amino acids: CAIRGIQRGLVNNEQFF.

The chain couples TRBV7-3 to TRBJ2-7; checking the TCRdb D call of TRBD2 is not possible without DNA. The CDR3 sequence is 18 residues long. Germline CDR1 SGHTA, CDR2 FQGTGA. The CDR3 sequence is CASSLSPGWASGSYEQYF.

The chain is built from TRBV27 and TRBJ1-1; TCRdb returns TRBD1, unconfirmable since there is no DNA. The CDR3 has 15 residues. Per the germline V gene, CDR1 is MNHEY and CDR2 is SMNVEV (reference sequence). This CDR3 is CASSLVGWRGTEAFF.

This rearrangement joins TRBV7-9 to TRBJ2-2; TCRdb calls TRBD1, which cannot be checked without DNA. Germline CDR1 SEHNR, CDR2 FQNEAQ (reference sequence). This CDR3 is 15 amino acids long. CDR3 region: CASSQGQFNTGELFF.

The V gene is TRBV14, the J gene TRBJ2-7; TCRdb picks TRBD1, but there is no DNA to check that call. This CDR3 has 16 residues. Germline loops: CDR1 SGHDN, CDR2 FVKESK. CDR3 sequence: CASSQYRRGSNYEQYF.

The gene calls are TRBV7-3 and TRBJ2-5; TCRdb names TRBD1, which stays unverified in the absence of DNA. The CDR3 sequence is 15 residues long. CDR1 and CDR2 from the germline V gene are SGHTA and FQGTGA. The CDR3 spells CASSEGTLRQETQYF.

This rearrangement joins TRBV5-5 to TRBJ2-1; the D call of TRBD2 rests on TCRdb alone, since no DNA is present to check it. Germline CDR1 is SGHKS and CDR2 is YYEKEE (reference sequence). The CDR3 is 16 residues long. CDR3 residues: CASSSILAGGATEQFF.

The chain uses TRBV12-3 or TRBV12-4 and TRBJ2-3; TCRdb's D call, TRBD1, is unchecked because there is no DNA. This CDR3 comprises 11 residues. CDR3 amino acids: CASSPAVTQYF.

The V gene is TRBV5-1, the J gene TRBJ1-2. CDR3 length equals 13 residues. From germline, CDR1 is SGHRS and CDR2 YFSETQ. The CDR3 loop is CASSREGSYGYTF.